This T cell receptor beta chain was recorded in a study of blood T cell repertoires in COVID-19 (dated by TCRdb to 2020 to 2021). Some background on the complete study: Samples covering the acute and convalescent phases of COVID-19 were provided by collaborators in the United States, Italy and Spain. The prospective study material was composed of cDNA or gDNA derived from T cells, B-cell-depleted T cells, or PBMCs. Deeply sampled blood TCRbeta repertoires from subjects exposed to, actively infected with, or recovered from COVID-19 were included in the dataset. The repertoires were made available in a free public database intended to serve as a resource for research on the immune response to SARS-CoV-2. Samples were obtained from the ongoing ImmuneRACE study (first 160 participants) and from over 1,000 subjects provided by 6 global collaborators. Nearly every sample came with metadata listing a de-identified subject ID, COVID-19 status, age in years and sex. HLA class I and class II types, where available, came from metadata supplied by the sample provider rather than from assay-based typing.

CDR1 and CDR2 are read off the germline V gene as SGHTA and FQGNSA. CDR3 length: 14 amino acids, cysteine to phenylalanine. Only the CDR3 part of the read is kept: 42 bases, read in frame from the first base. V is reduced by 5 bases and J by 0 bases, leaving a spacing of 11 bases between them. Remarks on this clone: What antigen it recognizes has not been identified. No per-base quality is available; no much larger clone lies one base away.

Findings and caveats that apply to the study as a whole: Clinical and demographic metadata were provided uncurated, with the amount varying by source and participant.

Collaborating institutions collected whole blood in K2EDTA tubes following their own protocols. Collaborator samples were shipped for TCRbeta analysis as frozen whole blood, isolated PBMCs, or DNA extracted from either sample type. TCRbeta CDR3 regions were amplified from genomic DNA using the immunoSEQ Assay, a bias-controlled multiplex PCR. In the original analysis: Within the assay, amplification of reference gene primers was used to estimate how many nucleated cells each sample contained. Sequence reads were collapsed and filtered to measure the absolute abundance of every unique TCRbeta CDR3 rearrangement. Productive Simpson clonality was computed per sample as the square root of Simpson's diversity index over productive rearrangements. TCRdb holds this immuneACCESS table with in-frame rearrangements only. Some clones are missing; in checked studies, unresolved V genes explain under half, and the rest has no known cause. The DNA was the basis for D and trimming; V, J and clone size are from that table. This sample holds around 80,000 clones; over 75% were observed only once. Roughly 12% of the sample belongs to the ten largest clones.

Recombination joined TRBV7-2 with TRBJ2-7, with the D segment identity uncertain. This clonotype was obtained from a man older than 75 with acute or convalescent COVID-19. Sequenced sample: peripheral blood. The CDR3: CASSIRRNSYEQYF. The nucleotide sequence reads TGTGCCAGCAGCATTCGGAGAAACTCCTACGAGCAGTACTTC.